The 31 T cell receptor beta chains in this list originate from one sample, sequenced in a study of early T cells in non-severe SARS-CoV-2 infection. TCRdb analysed the 5' RACE reads with MiXCR anew, one entry per CDR3 protein. The table has about 110,000 distinct CDR3 sequences, about 12% seen once. Material for sequencing was whole blood. The receptor source for this set is an adult who was a healthcare worker with PCR-confirmed SARS-CoV-2 infection or an uninfected control (not recorded which).

A few counts support this clonotype. The gene calls are TRBV7-8 and TRBJ2-7; D not certain. This CDR3 region has 18 residues. The V end was cut by 4 bases, the J end by 0 bases, with 22 bases between. Germline lookup yields CDR1 SGHVS and CDR2 FQNEAQ. The CDR3 spells CASSSGPYLGPGSYEQYF. The CDR3 coding sequence is TGTGCCAGCAGCTCAGGACCTTACTTGGGTCCCGGCTCCTACGAGCAGTACTTC. The full variable domain, its missing parts supplied by reference TRBV7-8 and TRBJ2-7, is GAGVSQSPRYKVAKRGQDVALRCDPISGHVSLFWYQQALGQGPEFLTYFQNEAQLDKSGLPSDRFFAERPEGSVSTLKIQRTQQEDSAVYLCASSSGPYLGPGSYEQYFGPGTRLTVT.

This clonotype was observed at least ten times. The chain uses TRBV2 and TRBJ1-2; 9 nucleotides align to TRBD1. Germline V gene sequence: CDR1 SNHLY, CDR2 FYNNEI. The CDR3 has 14 amino acids. V trimming: 6 bases; J trimming: 8 bases; junction bases outside the gene matches: 10. The DNA of the CDR3 is TGTGCCAGCAGAGCCGGGACAGGGACGGGAGGCTACACCTTC. Protein sequence: CASRAGTGTGGYTF.

This clonotype was counted only a few times. V is TRBV24-1 and J is TRBJ2-1; 8 bases fit TRBD2. The CDR3 has 16 amino acids. V lost 4 bases, J lost 1 base, and 5 bases stayed unmatched. Germline V gives CDR1 KGHDR, CDR2 SFDVKD. The CDR3 here is CATSDVAGRSYNEQFF. The CDR3 bases are TGTGCCACCAGTGACGTAGCGGGGAGGTCCTACAATGAGCAGTTCTTC.

The chain carries TRBV12-5 and TRBJ1-1; possible D gene TRBD1, 6 bases. V dropped 1 base and J dropped 11 bases, with 14 bases sitting between them. The CDR3 extends over 13 amino acids. Germline V gene lookup returns CDR1 LGHNT and CDR2 FRNRAP. This chain's CDR3 is CASGLGTDDRAFF. The CDR3 bases are TGTGCTAGTGGTTTGGGGACGGACGACAGGGCTTTCTTT.

This clonotype has only a few counts. This chain joins TRBV12-3 or TRBV12-4 and TRBJ1-3, with no clear D. The CDR3 runs to 15 residues. The V end lost 4 bases, the J end lost 4 bases, and 14 bases lay between the germline ends. This chain's CDR3 is CASSSQSLRGNTIYF. The DNA for the CDR3 is TGTGCCAGCAGTTCCCAATCCCTCCGGGGAAACACCATATATTTT.

This clonotype was picked up a small number of times. The chain links TRBV19 to TRBJ2-1; 12 positions agree with TRBD2. Looked up from germline, CDR1 is LNHDA and CDR2 is SQIVND (reference sequence). This CDR3 region has 15 residues. J lost 6 bases, V lost 6 bases, and 6 bases had no gene match. DNA of the CDR3: TGTGCCAGTAGGGGGGCTAGCGGGAGGGCCAATGAGCAGTTCTTC. Amino acids: CASRGASGRANEQFF.

In this sample, this clonotype turned up a few times. The V call is TRBV29-1, the J call TRBJ2-1; D may correspond to TRBD1 or TRBD2 (5 bases each). The CDR3 covers 13 residues. Trimming removed 4 bases from V and 9 bases from J, with 16 bases in between. CDR1 and CDR2 from the germline V gene are SQVTM and ANQGSEA. For the CDR3, the DNA is TGCAGCGTTGGGGCAGGGAGTGTGGTTGAGCAGTTCTTC. As protein: CSVGAGSVVEQFF.

The sample holds many counts of this clonotype. The CDR3 nucleotides are TGTGCCAGCAGTGAAGAGAGGACTAGCGGGAGATATCGGGAGACCCAGTACTTC. Its protein is CASSEERTSGRYRETQYF. The chain couples TRBV6-1 to TRBJ2-5, with 13 positions matching TRBD2. The J segment lost 5 bases and the V segment lost 1 base, leaving 10 bases of the junction unmatched. This CDR3 has 18 residues. Germline V gene data show CDR1 as MNHNS and CDR2 as SASEGT.

The CDR3 here is CASSLVAKLGGETQYF. For the CDR3, the DNA is TGTGCCAGCAGCTTAGTCGCGAAGCTGGGTGGAGAGACCCAGTACTTC. The V and J genes are TRBV11-3 and TRBJ2-5; D remains ambiguous. Deletions cut 1 base from V and 4 bases from J, with 16 bases between. The germline gives CDR1 SGHNT, CDR2 YENEEA. This CDR3 comprises 16 residues.

This clonotype was seen more than once but under ten times. The genes are TRBV7-6 and TRBJ2-7; D gene uncertain. This CDR3 has 12 amino acids. Germline values: CDR1 SGHVS, CDR2 FNYEAQ. With 3 bases removed from V and 3 bases from J, the gap between germline ends came to 6 bases. The CDR3 coding sequence is TGTGCCAGCAGCTTTAACGACTACGAGCAGTACTTC. Translated, it gives CASSFNDYEQYF.

This clonotype was observed at least ten times. The rearrangement links TRBV15 to TRBJ2-7, with D unclear. This CDR3 is 12 amino acids long. Germline V CDR1 and CDR2: LNHNV, YYDKDF (reference sequence). V shed 0 bases and J shed 4 bases, with 4 bases lying between them. DNA for the CDR3: TGTGCCACCAGCAGAGAGAGATACGAGCAGTACTTC. This gives the protein CATSRERYEQYF.

Ten or more counts support this clonotype. This sequence joins TRBV5-1 and TRBJ2-3; 12 nucleotides line up with TRBD2. Germline trimming cut 2 bases from V and 1 base from J; bases unmatched to any gene: 8. In germline, CDR1 is SGHRS, CDR2 YFSETQ. The CDR3 is made up of 18 amino acids. CDR3 DNA: TGCGCCAGCAGCTTCTCTAGCGGGAGGGCCCTCGGCACAGATACGCAGTATTTT. This codes for CASSFSSGRALGTDTQYF.

The chain links TRBV30 to TRBJ1-2; D gene unclear. This CDR3 has 13 amino acids. Trimming took off 1 base at V and 2 bases at J, with 8 bases between the two ends. Germline V lookup: CDR1 GTSNPN, CDR2 SVGIG (reference sequence). DNA for the CDR3: TGTGCCTGGAGTGCGCGGGAAAACTATGGCTACACCTTC. Translated, it gives CAWSARENYGYTF.

In DNA form, the CDR3 reads TGCAGTGCGCTCTGGTCGATTGGAATAAACGAGCAGTACTTC. It is translated as CSALWSIGINEQYF. The chain uses TRBV20-1 and TRBJ2-7; unclear D gene. This CDR3 contains 14 residues. The V and J ends lost 6 bases and 5 bases respectively, with 20 bases between them. Germline-derived CDR1 and CDR2 are DFQATT and SNEGSKA (reference sequence).

This clonotype was seen repeatedly, ten times or more. The chain is built from TRBV18 and TRBJ1-5; 10 bases agree with TRBD1. Germline V CDR1 and CDR2: KGHSH, LQKENI. This CDR3 spans 15 amino acids. V lost 4 bases, J lost 2 bases, and 2 bases stayed unmatched. The CDR3: CASSRGTGGNQPQHF. CDR3 in DNA: TGTGCCAGCTCACGAGGGACAGGGGGCAATCAGCCCCAGCATTTT.

In this sample, this clonotype turned up many times. In DNA, the CDR3 is TGTGCCACCCAACGTTACGGCGGGGGGGCAGATACGCAGTATTTT. It encodes CATQRYGGGADTQYF. The chain is built from TRBV6-1 and TRBJ2-3, with TRBD2 matching over 9 bases. The CDR3 covers 15 residues. V lost 10 bases, J lost 4 bases, and 12 bases stayed unmatched. From germline, CDR1 is MNHNS and CDR2 SASEGT.

There are many counts of this clonotype. The rearrangement joins TRBV7-2 to TRBJ2-3; D is perhaps TRBD1 or TRBD2 (5 bases each). The CDR3 covers 15 residues. Per the germline V gene, CDR1 is SGHTA and CDR2 is FQGNSA. Trimming cost V 4 bases and J 1 base, with 12 bases left between them. This chain's CDR3 is CASSSRGDGTDTQYF. Written as DNA, the CDR3 is TGTGCCAGCAGCTCGAGAGGGGATGGCACAGATACGCAGTATTTT.

This clonotype was counted only a few times. The rearrangement joins TRBV29-1 to TRBJ2-1; 8 bases fit TRBD2. CDR1 is SQVTM, CDR2 ANQGSEA, per germline. This CDR3 has 12 residues. With V trimmed by 8 bases and J by 3 bases, 3 bases remained unmatched. CDR3 coding DNA: TGCAGCTGCAGCGGGAGCTACAATGAGCAGTTCTTC. Residues: CSCSGSYNEQFF.

In its sample, this clonotype was seen many times. The V call is TRBV6-6, the J call TRBJ2-1; 8 positions agree with TRBD1. The V segment lost 2 bases and the J segment 7 bases; nucleotides outside the gene matches: 7. The CDR3 is 15 amino acids. CDR1 and CDR2 (germline): MNHNY, SVGAGI (reference sequence). In nucleotides, the CDR3 is TGTGCCAGCAGTTACGGGCAGGGGGCGAGGAATGAGCAGTTCTTC. This encodes CASSYGQGARNEQFF.

A few counts support this clonotype. Here the CDR3 reads CASSQLASGELFF. DNA for the CDR3: TGCGCCAGCAGCCAACTAGCGTCCGGGGAGCTGTTTTTT. The chain combines TRBV5-1 with TRBJ2-2, with 7 bases lining up with TRBD2. Trimming removed 4 bases from V and 6 bases from J; junction bases left unmatched: 3. This CDR3 spans 13 amino acids. Germline V gives CDR1 SGHRS, CDR2 YFSETQ.

This clonotype was recorded at least ten times. The V gene is TRBV7-8, the J gene TRBJ2-4; weak D call: TRBD1 (6 bases). The CDR3 is 14 residues long. CDR1 and CDR2 from the germline V gene are SGHVS and FQNEAQ. V lost 5 bases and J 0 bases, leaving 8 bases between the germline ends. The DNA of the CDR3 is TGTGCCAGCAGCCGGACAGTAGCCAAAAACATTCAGTACTTC. It yields the protein CASSRTVAKNIQYF.

This clonotype showed up just once. The V gene is TRBV3-1, the J gene TRBJ1-1; 8 nucleotides agree with TRBD1. The CDR3 consists of 15 residues. The V gene end was trimmed by 1 base and the J gene end by 1 base; junction bases not matched to a gene: 2. Per the germline V gene, CDR1 is LGHDT and CDR2 is YNNKEL (reference sequence). The chain's CDR3 is CASSQAGQGNTEAFF. CDR3 DNA: TGTGCCAGCAGCCAAGCCGGACAGGGGAACACTGAAGCTTTCTTT.

The table lists this clonotype with many counts. The chain has TRBV28 and TRBJ2-1; 8 bases agree with TRBD2. The V and J ends lost 5 bases and 4 bases, in that order; junction bases with no gene match: 4. The CDR3 has 14 residues. Per germline, CDR1 MDHEN and CDR2 SYDVKM. Here the CDR3 reads CASSPGLAYNEQFF. The CDR3 DNA reads as TGTGCCAGCAGTCCTGGACTAGCTTACAATGAGCAGTTCTTC.

This clonotype showed up many times. The chain recombines TRBV7-6 with TRBJ1-4, with 7 bases matching TRBD1. Germline-derived CDR1 and CDR2 are SGHVS and FNYEAQ. The V and J ends lost 4 bases and 4 bases, in that order; junction bases with no gene match: 3. The CDR3 has 14 amino acids. The CDR3 spells CASSSGQLNEKLFF. Written as DNA, the CDR3 is TGTGCCAGCAGCTCGGGACAGCTTAATGAAAAACTGTTTTTT.

The CDR3 DNA sequence: TGTGCCAGCATCGACTTGGCGGGAGGGTATTCACCCCTCCACTTT. It translates to CASIDLAGGYSPLHF. The chain recombines TRBV6-1 with TRBJ1-6; no reliable D call. The V gene's germline CDR1 is MNHNS and CDR2 SASEGT. The length of the CDR3 is 15 residues. V was trimmed by 7 bases and J by 8 bases, leaving 18 bases between them.

There are many counts of this clonotype. The chain uses TRBV20-1 and TRBJ1-6; D unresolved. V was clipped by 2 bases and J by 0 bases, with 2 bases between them. Looked up from germline, CDR1 is DFQATT and CDR2 is SNEGSKA (reference sequence). The CDR3 consists of 13 residues. The DNA of the CDR3 is TGCAGTGCTAGAAGCTCCTATAATTCACCCCTCCACTTT. Translation gives CSARSSYNSPLHF.

This clonotype came up many times. V usage is TRBV5-5 and J usage is TRBJ2-7; D might be TRBD2 (6 bases). The CDR3 runs to 20 residues. The V gene's germline CDR1 is SGHKS and CDR2 YYEKEE (reference sequence). V was pared by 4 bases and J by 0 bases, with 29 bases between. The CDR3 protein is CASSPRVGSMSGPSSYEQYF. The CDR3 nucleotides read TGTGCCAGCAGCCCCAGGGTCGGGAGTATGTCGGGACCGAGCTCCTACGAGCAGTACTTC.

This clonotype has more than one count but fewer than ten. The rearrangement joins TRBV6-2 or TRBV6-3 to TRBJ2-7, with 10 bases aligning to TRBD2. CDR1 is MNHEY, CDR2 SVGEGT, per germline. V dropped 6 bases and J dropped 6; count of bases not matched to a gene: 5. The CDR3 is 13 amino acids. The CDR3: CASSLAGVREQYF. As DNA, the CDR3 is TGTGCCAGCAGCCTAGCGGGAGTTCGCGAGCAGTACTTC.

This clonotype appeared many times. J is TRBJ2-4 and V is TRBV6-6; 8 bases map to TRBD1. J gave up 0 bases and V 1 base, and 8 bases lay outside the gene matches. This CDR3 has 18 residues. Germline-derived CDR1 and CDR2 are MNHNY and SVGAGI (reference sequence). CDR3 protein: CASSYWTGTLIAKNIQYF. The CDR3 coding sequence is TGTGCCAGCAGTTACTGGACAGGGACGCTCATAGCCAAAAACATTCAGTACTTC.

The chain joins TRBV28 to TRBJ1-2; D ambiguous. From germline, CDR1 is MDHEN and CDR2 SYDVKM. The CDR3 has 13 residues. The V gene lost 4 bases and the J gene lost 2 bases, with 8 bases spanning the gap. The CDR3 here is CASSYQTNYGYTF. The CDR3 DNA follows: TGTGCCAGCAGTTACCAGACGAACTATGGCTACACCTTC.

J is TRBJ2-2 and V is TRBV7-9; TRBD1 matches 7 bases. Germline V gene sequence: CDR1 SEHNR, CDR2 FQNEAQ (reference sequence). After removal of 3 bases from V and 8 bases from J, the junction contained 3 bases not matched to a gene. The CDR3 has 13 residues. DNA of the CDR3: TGTGCCAGCAGCTTCCCAGGGGGAGGGGAGCTGTTTTTT. Protein: CASSFPGGGELFF. The whole variable domain, filled in from reference TRBV7-9 and TRBJ2-2, reads DTGVSQNPRHKITKRGQNVTFRCDPISEHNRLYWYRQTLGQGPEFLTYFQNEAQLEKSRLLSDRFSAERPKGSFSTLEIQRTEQGDSAMYLCASSFPGGGELFFGEGSRLTVL.